The T cell receptor beta chain described here comes from a study of blood T cell repertoires in COVID-19. Background on the study: Sites across the United States, Italy and Spain contributed samples from acute and convalescent COVID-19. T cells, B-cell-depleted T cells, or PBMCs provided the cDNA or gDNA that served as material.

The CDR3 loop spans 13 amino acids. Trimming took 3 bases from V and 6 from J, leaving 9 bases between them. Germline assignment: CDR1 LNHDA and CDR2 SQIVND (reference sequence). Methods used by the authors: From reference gene primer amplification, estimates of nucleated cell counts were derived. Some clones are missing from TCRdb's copy, which holds only in-frame ones; the method was immunoSEQ multiplex PCR. The V and J calls and the clone size are those of that table, but D and trimming were determined from the DNA. This sample has 57,000 or so clones, with around nine tenths found just once. Input material: peripheral blood. This rearrangement joins TRBV19 to TRBJ2-1; maybe TRBD2 (5 bases). The receptor was isolated from a woman aged 45 to 65 with active or convalescent COVID-19. The CDR3, as DNA: TGTGCCAGTAGTATGGACGGGATCAATGAGCAGTTCTTC. Encoded protein: CASSMDGINEQFF.